Described below is a single TCR beta chain sequence and its context. This sample was included in a study of blood T cells in healthy people across ages. A second PCR of about 6 to 11 cycles used a sample-barcoded 5' primer and a J-beta primer mix. MiXCR, run by TCRdb on the 5' RACE reads, gives a single entry per CDR3 protein. The repertoire holds over a million distinct CDR3 sequences, with about 23% as singletons. Germline loops: CDR1 SGDLS, CDR2 YYNGEE. This CDR3 region has 12 residues. The V gene lost 3 bases and the J gene lost 13 bases, with 14 bases spanning the gap. The sample was also linked to a second study, of T cells of mothers and their children.

This sequence originates from a girl aged 2 to 9 in good health. The chain couples TRBV9 to TRBJ2-1, with D tentatively TRBD1 (6 bases). The sequencing sample was made of blood. The CDR3 DNA reads TGTGCCAGCAGCGGTACAGGGAACCTACAGTTCTTC. The encoded protein is CASSGTGNLQFF.